This T cell receptor beta chain was identified in a study of cytomegalovirus exposure and HLA in healthy donors. Study-wide background: Earlier work reported 100 million or so unique TCR beta sequences from some 170 million T cells.

A note on this clone: Its target is not known.

Primers for the PCR totalled 60 Vbeta and 13 Jbeta. Some clones are missing from TCRdb's copy, which holds only in-frame ones; the method was immunoSEQ multiplex PCR. Found here are about 140,000 clones, approximately 72% of them singletons; the top ten hold around 6.3%. General study results and limits: The authors excluded some V segments, including TRBV6-2 and TRBV6-3, as indistinguishable. Earlier analysis yielded a pattern in which most TCR beta V segments were productive about 87% or about 30% of the time. From TCR beta sequences, most subjects' HLA-A and HLA-B alleles were reportedly predicted accurately.

V lost 0 bases and J 0 bases, leaving 8 bases between the germline ends. The CDR3 covers 15 residues. Per the germline V gene, CDR1 is SGHRS and CDR2 is YFSETQ. This TCR was sampled from a woman in her fifties or sixties in good health and CMV-seronegative. V usage is TRBV5-1 and J usage is TRBJ2-3; D not certain. Material for sequencing was PBMCs. The CDR3 loop reads CASSLVAASTDTQYF. CDR3 DNA: TGCGCCAGCAGCTTGGTGGCGGCTAGCACAGATACGCAGTATTTT.